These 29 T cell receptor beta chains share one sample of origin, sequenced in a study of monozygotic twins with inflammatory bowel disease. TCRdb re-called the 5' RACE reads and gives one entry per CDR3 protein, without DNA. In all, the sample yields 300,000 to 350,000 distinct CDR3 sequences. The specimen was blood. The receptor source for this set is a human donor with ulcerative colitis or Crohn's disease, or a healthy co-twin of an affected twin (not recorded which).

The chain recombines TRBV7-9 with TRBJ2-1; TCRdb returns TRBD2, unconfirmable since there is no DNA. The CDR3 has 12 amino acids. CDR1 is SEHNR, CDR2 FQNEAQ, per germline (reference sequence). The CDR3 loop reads CASISGGNEQFF.

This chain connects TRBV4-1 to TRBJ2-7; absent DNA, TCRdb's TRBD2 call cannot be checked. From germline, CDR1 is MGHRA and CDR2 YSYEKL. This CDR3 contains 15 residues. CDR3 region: CASSQNEVERVEQYF.

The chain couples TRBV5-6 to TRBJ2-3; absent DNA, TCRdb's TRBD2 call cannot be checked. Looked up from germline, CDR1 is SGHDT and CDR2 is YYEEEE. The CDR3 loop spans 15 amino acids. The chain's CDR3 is CASSEGLAGGPTQYF.

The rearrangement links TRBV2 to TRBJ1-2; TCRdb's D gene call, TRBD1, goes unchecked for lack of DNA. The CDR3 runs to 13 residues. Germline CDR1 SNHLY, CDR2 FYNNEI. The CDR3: CASSPEGAGGYTF. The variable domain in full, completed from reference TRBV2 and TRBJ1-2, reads EPEVTQTPSHQVTQMGQEVILRCVPISNHLYFYWYRQILGQKVEFLVSFYNNEISEKSEIFDDQFSVERPDGSNFTLKIRSTKLEDSAMYFCASSPEGAGGYTFGSGTRLTVV.

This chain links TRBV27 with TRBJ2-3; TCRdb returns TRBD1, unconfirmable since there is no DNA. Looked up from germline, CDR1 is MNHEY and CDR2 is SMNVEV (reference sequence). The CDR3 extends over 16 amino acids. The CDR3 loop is CASSLYRGRSTDTQYF.

The CDR3 reads CSARSGTYEQYF. The genes are TRBV20-1 and TRBJ2-7; TCRdb calls TRBD1, which cannot be checked without DNA. The V gene's germline CDR1 is DFQATT and CDR2 SNEGSKA (reference sequence). This CDR3 is 12 amino acids long.

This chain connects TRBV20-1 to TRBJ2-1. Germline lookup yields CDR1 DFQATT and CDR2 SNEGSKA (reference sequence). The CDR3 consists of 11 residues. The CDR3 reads CSARIHNEQFF.

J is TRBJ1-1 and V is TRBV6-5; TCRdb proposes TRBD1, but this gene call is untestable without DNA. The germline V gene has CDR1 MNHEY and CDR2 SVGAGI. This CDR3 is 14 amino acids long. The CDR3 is CASSYSPKRADAFF.

The CDR3 loop is CASSLSFALAGGSSYEQYF. The rearrangement joins TRBV5-1 to TRBJ2-7; TCRdb calls TRBD2, which cannot be checked without DNA. The germline CDR1 and CDR2 sequences are SGHRS and YFSETQ. The CDR3 extends over 19 amino acids.

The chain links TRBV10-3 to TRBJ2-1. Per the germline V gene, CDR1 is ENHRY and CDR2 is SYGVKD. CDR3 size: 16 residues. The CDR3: CAISELSGDSYNEQFF.

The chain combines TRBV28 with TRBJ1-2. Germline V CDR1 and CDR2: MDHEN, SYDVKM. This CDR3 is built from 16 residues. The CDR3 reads CASSANPMQYNYGYTF.

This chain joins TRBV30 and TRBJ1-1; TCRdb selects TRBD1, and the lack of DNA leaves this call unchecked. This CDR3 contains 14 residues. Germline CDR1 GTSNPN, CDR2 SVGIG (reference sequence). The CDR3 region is CAWGGQGMRTEAFF.

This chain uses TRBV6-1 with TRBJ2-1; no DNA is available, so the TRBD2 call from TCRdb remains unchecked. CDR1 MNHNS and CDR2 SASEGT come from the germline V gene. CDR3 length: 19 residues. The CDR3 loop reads CASSRRPGTSGTGYNEQFF.

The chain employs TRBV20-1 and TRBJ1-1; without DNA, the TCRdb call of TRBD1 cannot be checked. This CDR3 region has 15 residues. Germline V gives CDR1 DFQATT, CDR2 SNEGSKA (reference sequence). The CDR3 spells CSAPTGYLKLGEAFF.

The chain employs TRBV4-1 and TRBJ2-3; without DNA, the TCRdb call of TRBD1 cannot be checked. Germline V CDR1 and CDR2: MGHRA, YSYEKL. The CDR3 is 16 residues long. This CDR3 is CASSQLRGQGADTQYF.

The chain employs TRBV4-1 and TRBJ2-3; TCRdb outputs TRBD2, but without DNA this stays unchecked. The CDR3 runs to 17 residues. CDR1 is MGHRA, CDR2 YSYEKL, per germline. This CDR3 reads CASSRIVGLPSTDTQYF.

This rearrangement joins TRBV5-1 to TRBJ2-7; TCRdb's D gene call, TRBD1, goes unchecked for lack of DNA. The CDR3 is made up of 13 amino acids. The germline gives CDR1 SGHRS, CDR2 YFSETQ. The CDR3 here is CASSLHRAYEQYF. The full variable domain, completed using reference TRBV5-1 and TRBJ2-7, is KAGVTQTPRYLIKTRGQQVTLSCSPISGHRSVSWYQQTPGQGLQFLFEYFSETQRNKGNFPGRFSGRQFSNSRSEMNVSTLELGDSALYLCASSLHRAYEQYFGPGTRLTVT.

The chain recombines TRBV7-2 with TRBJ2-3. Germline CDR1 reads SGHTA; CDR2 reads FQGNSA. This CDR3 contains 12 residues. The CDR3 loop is CASSLSSNTQYF.

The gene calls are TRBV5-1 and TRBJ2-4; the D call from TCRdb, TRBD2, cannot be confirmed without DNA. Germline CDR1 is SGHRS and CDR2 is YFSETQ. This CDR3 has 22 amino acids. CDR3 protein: CASSLVTRLAGVLSSAKNMQYF.

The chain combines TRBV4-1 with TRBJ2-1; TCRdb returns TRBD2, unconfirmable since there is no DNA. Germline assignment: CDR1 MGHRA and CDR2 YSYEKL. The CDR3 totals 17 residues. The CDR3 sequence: CASSQVGSSGTYNEQFF.

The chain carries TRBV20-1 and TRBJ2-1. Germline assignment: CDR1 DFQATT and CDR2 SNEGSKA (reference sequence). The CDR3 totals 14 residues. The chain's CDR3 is CSARATAGSEEQFF.

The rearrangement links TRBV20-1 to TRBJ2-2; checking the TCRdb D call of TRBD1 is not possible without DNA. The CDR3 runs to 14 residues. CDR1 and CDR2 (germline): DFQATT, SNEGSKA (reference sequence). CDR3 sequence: CSARAGQNTGELFF.

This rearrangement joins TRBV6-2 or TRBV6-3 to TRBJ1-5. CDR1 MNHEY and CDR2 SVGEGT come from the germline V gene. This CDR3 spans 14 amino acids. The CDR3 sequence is CASSFRGIYQPQHF.

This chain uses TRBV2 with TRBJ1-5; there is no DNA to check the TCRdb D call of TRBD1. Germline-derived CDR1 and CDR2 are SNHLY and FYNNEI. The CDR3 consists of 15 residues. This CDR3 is CASTNQQGGNQPQHF.

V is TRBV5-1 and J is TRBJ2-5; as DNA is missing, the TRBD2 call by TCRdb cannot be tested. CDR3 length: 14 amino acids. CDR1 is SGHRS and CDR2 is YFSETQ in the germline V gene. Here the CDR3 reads CASTSRLVSETQYF.

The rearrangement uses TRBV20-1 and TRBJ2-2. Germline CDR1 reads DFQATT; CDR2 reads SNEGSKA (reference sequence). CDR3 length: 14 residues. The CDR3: CSAQEIQETGELFF.

CDR3: CASSLRQGGFYQPQHF. The rearrangement uses TRBV6-2 or TRBV6-3 and TRBJ1-5; TCRdb gives TRBD1 as the D gene, but with no DNA this cannot be confirmed. Per germline, CDR1 MNHEY and CDR2 SVGEGT. The CDR3 extends over 16 amino acids.

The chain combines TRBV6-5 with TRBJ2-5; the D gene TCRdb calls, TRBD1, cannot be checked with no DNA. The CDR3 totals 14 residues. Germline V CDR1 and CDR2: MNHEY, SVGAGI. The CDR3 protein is CASSYGQMERTQYF.

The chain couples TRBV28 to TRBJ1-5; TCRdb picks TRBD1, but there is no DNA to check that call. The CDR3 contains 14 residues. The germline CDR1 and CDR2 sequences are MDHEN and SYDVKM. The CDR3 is CATIPSGGGQPQHF.